These 8 T cell receptor beta chains were sequenced from one sample in a study of cytomegalovirus exposure and HLA in healthy donors. In the PCR, 60 Vbeta and 13 Jbeta primers were used. Assay used: immunoSEQ multiplex PCR; TCRdb lists only in-frame clones, some missing. The specimen's table records tens of thousands of clones. The sequenced sample consisted of PBMCs. These TCRs come from a male donor in good health and CMV-seronegative.

The V call is TRBV9, the J call TRBJ1-2, with TRBD1 identical over 9 bases. The germline V gene has CDR1 SGDLS and CDR2 YYNGEE. J lost 8 bases, V lost 4 bases, and 9 bases had no gene match. The CDR3 totals 14 residues. Written as DNA, the CDR3 is TGTGCCAGCAGCTACAAACCGACAGGGGGAGGCTACACCTTC. It codes for CASSYKPTGGGYTF.

This CDR3 is CASSSGQAFGYTF. In nucleotides, the CDR3 is TGTGCCAGTAGTTCGGGACAGGCGTTTGGCTACACCTTC. The V gene is TRBV19, the J gene TRBJ1-2; 8 nucleotides line up with TRBD1. CDR3 length equals 13 residues. V shed 5 bases, J shed 7 bases, and the junction held 6 bases outside the gene matches. Germline loops: CDR1 LNHDA, CDR2 SQIVND (reference sequence).

The rearrangement links TRBV7-2 to TRBJ2-1, with 7 nucleotides matching TRBD1. Germline CDR1 SGHTA, CDR2 FQGNSA. This CDR3 region has 14 residues. J was trimmed by 4 bases and V by 3 bases; bases with no gene match: 3. CDR3 residues: CASSLPGQYNEQFF. Written as DNA, the CDR3 is TGTGCCAGCAGCTTGCCGGGACAGTACAATGAGCAGTTCTTC.

The V call is TRBV4-1, the J call TRBJ2-5; 8 nucleotides align to TRBD1. The J call could be wrong; TRBJ2-7 is a better fit for the DNA end. The CDR3 has 21 amino acids. Germline lookup yields CDR1 MGHRA and CDR2 YSYEKL. DNA of the CDR3: TGCGCCAGCAGCCAAGGCATACCAGCGTGGCCCGGGACAGGTCCTTCCTACGAGCAGTACTTC. The encoded protein is CASSQGIPAWPGTGPSYEQYF.

This chain joins TRBV20-1 and TRBJ2-1; D is uncertain. CDR3 size: 10 residues. The V gene's germline CDR1 is DFQATT and CDR2 SNEGSKA (reference sequence). The V end was cut by 3 bases, the J end by 6 bases, with 3 bases between. The CDR3 DNA sequence: TGCAGTGCTAGCTTCAATGAGCAGTTCTTC. Translated: CSASFNEQFF.

The chain carries TRBV30 and TRBJ2-5; 7 nucleotides match TRBD1. With the DNA end fitting TRBJ2-7 better, the J assignment may be wrong. The CDR3 spans 14 residues. Per the germline V gene, CDR1 is GTSNPN and CDR2 is SVGIG (reference sequence). CDR3 residues: CAWSVGGASYEQYF. The DNA for the CDR3 is TGTGCCTGGAGTGTAGGGGGCGCCTCCTACGAGCAGTACTTC.

The chain joins TRBV18 to TRBJ1-1; the D gene is possibly TRBD1 (6 bases). V gave up 4 bases and J gave up 1 base, with 10 bases separating them. The CDR3 length is 14 residues. The germline V gene encodes CDR1 KGHSH and CDR2 LQKENI. CDR3: CASSRGQGNTEAFF. CDR3 coding DNA: TGTGCCAGCTCACGGGGGCAGGGGAACACTGAAGCTTTCTTT.

The gene calls are TRBV28 and TRBJ2-3, with D perhaps TRBD1 (5 bases). CDR1 MDHEN and CDR2 SYDVKM come from the germline V gene. The CDR3 length is 13 residues. CDR3 in amino acids: CASGSRSTDTQYF. The CDR3 nucleotides read TGTGCTTCAGGGTCCAGGAGCACAGATACGCAGTATTTT.